This T cell receptor (beta chain) was observed in a study of T cells in Graves' hyperthyroidism and ophthalmopathy. Study-wide context: Specimen type is peripheral blood, collected at initial diagnosis prior to any treatment.

Exclusion of patients followed from uncontrolled infection, other autoimmune disease, pregnancy or lactation. Orbital computed tomography and thyroid ultrasound, together with serum TRAb and thyroxine and clinical symptoms, were used for diagnoses. It was 8.5 to 10 ml of fresh peripheral blood that supplied the PBMCs. Regions amplified from RNA transcripts were the TCR beta CDR3 regions. Initially, a first-round RT-PCR of the TCR CDR3 employed the HTBI primer set. TCRdb redid the calling of the multiplex PCR reads with MiXCR, one entry per CDR3 protein. The sample shows roughly 530,000 distinct CDR3 sequences, about 15% of them seen only once. Only a few counts were recorded for this clonotype. The material sequenced was blood. This receptor was taken from a woman aged 18 to 35 with Graves' ophthalmopathy.

The CDR3 spells CASSLGTPGLETQYF. CDR3 nucleotide sequence: TGTGCCAGCAGCTTAGGGACCCCCGGTCTGGAGACCCAGTACTTC. V is TRBV11-2 and J is TRBJ2-5; D uncertain. Germline values: CDR1 SGHAT, CDR2 FQNNGV. The CDR3 is made up of 15 amino acids. V lost 1 base to trimming and J lost 5 bases, with 14 bases between them. Supplemented by reference TRBV11-2 and TRBJ2-5, the full variable domain reads EAGVAQSPRYKIIEKRQSVAFWCNPISGHATLYWYQQILGQGPKLLIQFQNNGVVDDSQLPKDRFSAERLKGVDSTLKIQPAKLEDSAVYLCASSLGTPGLETQYFGPGTRLLVL.